The 29 T cell receptor beta chains listed next were all sequenced from one sample in a study of blood T cell repertoires in COVID-19. Data came from immunoSEQ multiplex PCR; TCRdb stores just in-frame clones and leaves some out. The sample includes 360,000 or so clones, 90% seen only once; the top ten take about 6.5%. The source material was peripheral blood. The receptor source for this set is a man younger than 35 with active or convalescent COVID-19.

The chain carries TRBV3-1 (or the pseudogene TRBV3-2) and TRBJ2-3; TRBD2 matches 7 bases. J gave up 0 bases and V 7 bases, and 4 bases lay outside the gene matches. Germline V lookup: CDR1 LGHDT, CDR2 YNNKEL (reference sequence). CDR3 size: 14 residues. CDR3 nucleotide sequence: TGTGCCAGCACCGGTAGCGGGAGCACAGATACGCAGTATTTT. The encoded protein is CASTGSGSTDTQYF.

The rearrangement links TRBV2 to TRBJ1-5; D is possibly TRBD1 (6 bases). Germline V gene sequence: CDR1 SNHLY, CDR2 FYNNEI. V was shortened by 5 bases and J by 0 bases, with 11 bases between the two germline ends. The CDR3 spans 15 residues. The CDR3 DNA is TGTGCCAGCAGTCCACAGGGTGGTAGCAATCAGCCCCAGCATTTT. Amino acids: CASSPQGGSNQPQHF.

The V and J genes are TRBV6-2 or TRBV6-3 and TRBJ1-6; D ambiguous. The V end lost 4 bases, the J end lost 9 bases, and 13 bases lay between the germline ends. This CDR3 is 14 amino acids long. The V gene's germline CDR1 is MNHEY and CDR2 SVGEGT. The CDR3 sequence: CASSSFSVASPLHF. The DNA for the CDR3 is TGTGCCAGCAGTTCATTCTCCGTAGCTTCACCCCTCCACTTT.

This clone was detected once. The chain recombines TRBV9 with TRBJ1-4; TRBD1 matches at 7 bases. CDR1 SGDLS and CDR2 YYNGEE come from the germline V gene. The CDR3 covers 15 residues. The V and J ends lost 4 bases and 4 bases, in that order; junction bases with no gene match: 7. CDR3 amino acids: CASSRGDSYNEKLFF. The CDR3 DNA is TGTGCCAGCAGCCGAGGGGACAGCTATAATGAAAAACTGTTTTTT.

The chain links TRBV9 to TRBJ2-3; D may be TRBD2 (6 bases). CDR1 SGDLS and CDR2 YYNGEE come from the germline V gene. V lost 3 bases and J 0 bases, leaving 14 bases between the germline ends. The CDR3 totals 16 residues. This CDR3 reads CASSARMGLSTDTQYF. CDR3 nucleotides: TGTGCCAGCAGCGCCCGGATGGGACTCAGCACAGATACGCAGTATTTT.

The rearrangement uses TRBV3-1 (or the pseudogene TRBV3-2) and TRBJ2-3; a possible D gene is TRBD2 (6 bases). The CDR3 consists of 15 residues. CDR1 and CDR2 (germline): LGHDT, YNNKEL (reference sequence). Trimming shortened V by 4 bases and J by 1 base, and 12 bases separated the two germline ends. The CDR3 region has the DNA TGTGCCAGCAGCCCGGTAGCGGACGGCACAGATACGCAGTATTTT. This encodes CASSPVADGTDTQYF.

With respect to this clone: The sample holds other DNA sequences that translate to the same CDR3. J is TRBJ2-4 and V is TRBV7-3; 11 nucleotides match TRBD1. V gave up 5 bases and J gave up 7 bases; unmatched junction bases: 10. The CDR3 runs 16 residues. Germline lookup yields CDR1 SGHTA and CDR2 FQGTGA. Written as DNA, the CDR3 is TGTGCCAGCAGCCCATCTCCTCGGGACAGGGGGAACATTCAGTACTTC. Its protein product is CASSPSPRDRGNIQYF.

This chain joins TRBV2 and TRBJ1-1; 7 bases agree with TRBD1. Germline V lookup: CDR1 SNHLY, CDR2 FYNNEI. CDR3 length: 14 residues. The junction had 4 bases not matched to a gene; V was cut back by 5 bases and J by 1 base. CDR3 in amino acids: CASSRRQGNTEAFF. The CDR3 DNA reads TGTGCCAGCAGTAGGCGACAGGGGAACACTGAAGCTTTCTTT.

The chain has TRBV6-1 and TRBJ2-7, with a possible D match to TRBD1 (5 bases). Germline V gene sequence: CDR1 MNHNS, CDR2 SASEGT. V was clipped by 3 bases and J by 0 bases, with 12 bases between them. The CDR3 totals 15 residues. This CDR3 reads CASSDRVPGSYEQYF. In DNA form, the CDR3 reads TGTGCCAGCAGTGACAGGGTCCCCGGCTCCTACGAGCAGTACTTC.

This clone appeared a few times. The chain recombines TRBV6-5 with TRBJ1-4, with 7 bases aligning to TRBD1. The CDR3 consists of 15 residues. The V and J ends lost 2 bases and 5 bases, in that order; junction bases with no gene match: 5. Germline CDR1 and CDR2: MNHEY and SVGAGI. For the CDR3, the DNA is TGTGCCAGCAGTTACGCCGGGACAGACAATGAAAAACTGTTTTTT. This sequence encodes CASSYAGTDNEKLFF.

The chain carries TRBV19 and TRBJ1-1; no definite D call. Between the trimmed V and J ends, which lost 7 bases and 1 base, there was a span of 10 bases. The germline CDR1 and CDR2 sequences are LNHDA and SQIVND (reference sequence). The CDR3 totals 13 residues. CDR3 region: CASTYSKNTEAFF. In nucleotides, the CDR3 is TGTGCCAGTACCTACAGTAAGAACACTGAAGCTTTCTTT.

V and J are TRBV9 and TRBJ1-2; TRBD1 aligns across 9 bases. V lost 4 bases and J lost 7; bases outside the gene matches: 8. Germline-derived CDR1 and CDR2 are SGDLS and YYNGEE. The CDR3 contains 14 residues. This CDR3 is CASSKFGTGSGYTF. The CDR3 coding sequence is TGTGCCAGCAGCAAATTTGGGACAGGGAGTGGCTACACCTTC. Supplemented by reference TRBV9 and TRBJ1-2, the full variable domain reads DSGVTQTPKHLITATGQRVTLRCSPRSGDLSVYWYQQSLDQGLQFLIQYYNGEERAKGNILERFSAQQFPDLHSELNLSSLELGDSALYFCASSKFGTGSGYTFGSGTRLTVV.

This sequence joins TRBV6-5 and TRBJ2-7, with D tentatively TRBD1 (5 bases). Germline values: CDR1 MNHEY, CDR2 SVGAGI. The CDR3 spans 15 residues. The V gene lost 5 bases and the J gene lost 0 bases, with 14 bases spanning the gap. CDR3 in DNA: TGTGCCAGCAGTCCAAGGGGTCCTAGCTCCTACGAGCAGTACTTC. The encoded protein is CASSPRGPSSYEQYF.

The chain recombines TRBV27 with TRBJ2-3; maybe TRBD2 (6 bases). This CDR3 is built from 13 residues. Trimming pared 5 bases from V and 3 bases from J, leaving 9 bases between. Germline assignment: CDR1 MNHEY and CDR2 SMNVEV (reference sequence). DNA of the CDR3: TGTGCCAGCAGTGCCCGGGGGACAGATACGCAGTATTTT. This translates into CASSARGTDTQYF.

CDR3 DNA sequence: TGTGCCAGCGCTACCCAACTCACCGGGGAGCTGTTTTTT. Protein: CASATQLTGELFF. The chain recombines TRBV12-3 or TRBV12-4 with TRBJ2-2; D remains unclear. This CDR3 contains 13 residues. Trimming stripped 8 bases from V and 4 bases from J, with 11 bases between.

V is TRBV7-6 and J is TRBJ1-2, with 10 bases identical to TRBD1. J lost 6 bases, V lost 4 bases, and 5 bases had no gene match. This CDR3 is built from 14 residues. The V gene's germline CDR1 is SGHVS and CDR2 FNYEAQ. CDR3 protein: CASSSGQGTNGYTF. The CDR3 region has the DNA TGTGCCAGCAGCTCGGGACAGGGGACCAATGGCTACACCTTC.

This clone was detected only once. This sequence joins TRBV2 and TRBJ2-2, with 7 bases identical to TRBD1. Germline V gene sequence: CDR1 SNHLY, CDR2 FYNNEI. The CDR3 runs 13 residues. The ends lost 5 bases at V and 6 bases at J; junction bases unmatched: 3. CDR3 loop: CASSLQGSGELFF. The CDR3 coding sequence is TGTGCCAGCAGTCTACAGGGGTCCGGGGAGCTGTTTTTT.

V usage is TRBV27 and J usage is TRBJ1-5; possibly TRBD1 for D (5 bases). From germline, CDR1 is MNHEY and CDR2 SMNVEV (reference sequence). This CDR3 spans 14 amino acids. V lost 8 bases, J lost 0 bases, and 11 bases lay in between. In DNA form, the CDR3 reads TGTGCCAGCGCTTCGGGGGTTAGCAATCAGCCCCAGCATTTT. Protein product: CASASGVSNQPQHF.

The chain couples TRBV7-2 to TRBJ2-7, with TRBD2 matching over 9 bases. The V segment lost 1 base and the J segment 3 bases; nucleotides outside the gene matches: 13. Per the germline V gene, CDR1 is SGHTA and CDR2 is FQGNSA. The CDR3 is made up of 18 amino acids. For the CDR3, the DNA is TGTGCCAGCAGCTTAGGGCGAGGGTCGGGACTAGCTTTCTACGAGCAGTACTTC. It yields the protein CASSLGRGSGLAFYEQYF.

The chain combines TRBV5-6 with TRBJ1-1, with D perhaps matching TRBD1 (6 bases). This CDR3 has 15 residues. CDR1 and CDR2 (germline): SGHDT, YYEEEE. The ends were cut back, 5 bases at V and 4 bases at J, with 18 bases in the middle. The CDR3 bases are TGTGCCAGCAGTGTGGATTCTGGGGGCTCCACTGAAGCTTTCTTT. Encoded protein: CASSVDSGGSTEAFF. The full variable domain, in which reference TRBV5-6 and TRBJ1-1 provide the parts outside the CDR3, is DAGVTQSPTHLIKTRGQQVTLRCSPKSGHDTVSWYQQALGQGPQFIFQYYEEEERQRGNFPDRFSGHQFPNYSSELNVNALLLGDSALYLCASSVDSGGSTEAFFGQGTRLTVV.

The V gene is TRBV27, the J gene TRBJ2-5; TRBD1 might be the D (6 bases). This CDR3 has 14 amino acids. The V gene lost 3 bases and the J gene lost 6 bases, with 14 bases spanning the gap. From germline, CDR1 is MNHEY and CDR2 SMNVEV (reference sequence). The CDR3, as DNA: TGTGCCAGCAGTTTTGGCAGGGGTGGCAAGACCCAGTACTTC. Translated: CASSFGRGGKTQYF.

About this clone itself: Other DNA variants within this sample encode the same CDR3. This chain joins TRBV7-3 and TRBJ1-1, with D uncertain. V was trimmed by 6 bases and J by 1 base, leaving 12 bases between them. The CDR3 covers 14 residues. Germline CDR1 SGHTA, CDR2 FQGTGA. CDR3 DNA sequence: TGTGCCAGCAGTCCACTAGAGAGGAACACTGAAGCTTTCTTT. Encoded protein: CASSPLERNTEAFF.

The V call is TRBV19, the J call TRBJ2-7; 8 bases are a match to TRBD2. This CDR3 is built from 14 residues. The V and J ends lost 9 bases and 3 bases, in that order; junction bases with no gene match: 10. Germline CDR1 is LNHDA and CDR2 is SQIVND (reference sequence). The CDR3 coding sequence is TGTGCCAGCCAAGCCACGGGGGGGATCTACGAGCAGTACTTC. Its protein is CASQATGGIYEQYF.

This clone was picked up one time. The chain has TRBV29-1 and TRBJ1-3; possibly TRBD1 for D (6 bases). The V end lost 6 bases, the J end lost 0 bases, and 12 bases lay between the germline ends. CDR3 length: 14 residues. Germline V gene lookup returns CDR1 SQVTM and CDR2 ANQGSEA. CDR3 nucleotide sequence: TGCAGCGTAGTCGACAGGCTCTCTGGAAACACCATATATTTT. Encoded protein: CSVVDRLSGNTIYF.

J is TRBJ2-2 and V is TRBV7-3; D might be TRBD2 (6 bases). CDR3 length: 16 residues. Germline CDR1 SGHTA, CDR2 FQGTGA. Trimming left V 1 base short and J 5 bases short, with 14 bases between. CDR3 sequence (DNA): TGTGCCAGCAGCTTAAACCCGTTTGGGGGGACCGGGGAGCTGTTTTTT. Translating it yields CASSLNPFGGTGELFF.

The rearrangement links TRBV11-3 to TRBJ1-3; D is perhaps TRBD1 (5 bases). With 0 bases removed from V and 2 bases from J, the gap between germline ends came to 8 bases. Looked up from germline, CDR1 is SGHNT and CDR2 is YENEEA. This CDR3 contains 15 residues. CDR3 loop: CASSLDGGAGNTIYF. The CDR3 DNA is TGTGCCAGCAGCTTAGACGGGGGTGCTGGAAACACCATATATTTT.

The gene calls are TRBV29-1 and TRBJ2-1, with D perhaps matching TRBD2 (5 bases). Germline V gives CDR1 SQVTM, CDR2 ANQGSEA. V gave up 5 bases and J gave up 0 bases, with 14 bases separating them. The CDR3 contains 15 residues. In nucleotides, the CDR3 is TGCAGCGTTTCTCACACAACTAGCTCCTACAATGAGCAGTTCTTC. This codes for CSVSHTTSSYNEQFF.

This sequence joins TRBV19 and TRBJ1-1; D unresolved. The length of the CDR3 is 11 residues. V was shortened by 5 bases and J by 7 bases, with 8 bases between the two germline ends. CDR1 is LNHDA and CDR2 is SQIVND in the germline V gene (reference sequence). CDR3 in amino acids: CASSVASEAFF. The CDR3 nucleotides are TGTGCCAGTAGTGTGGCCAGTGAAGCTTTCTTT.

The chain is built from TRBV4-3 and TRBJ2-1; D not resolved. The length of the CDR3 is 12 residues. V was shortened by 3 bases and J by 6 bases, with 6 bases between the two germline ends. Germline V gene data show CDR1 as LGHNA and CDR2 as YSLEER. CDR3 residues: CASSHHSNEQFF. The CDR3 nucleotides are TGCGCCAGCAGCCACCACTCCAATGAGCAGTTCTTC.